Each of the 28 T cell receptor beta chains below was sequenced from the same sample in a study of blood T cell repertoires in COVID-19. The protocol was immunoSEQ multiplex PCR, while the TCRdb copy is restricted to in-frame clones and leaves out a portion. Of approximately 270,000 clones listed, 80% to 90% are singletons. The sequenced sample consisted of PBMCs or T cells enriched from blood (not recorded which). These receptors were obtained from a woman in her twenties or thirties who had recovered from COVID-19.

This clone was detected only once. The CDR3 loop reads CASSFQMLDGYTF. The CDR3 bases are TGTGCCAGCAGTTTTCAGATGTTGGATGGCTACACCTTC. This chain connects TRBV28 to TRBJ1-2; no definite D call. This CDR3 is built from 13 residues. Trimming removed 3 bases from V and 6 bases from J, with 11 bases in between. CDR1 and CDR2 (germline): MDHEN, SYDVKM.

The genes are TRBV2 and TRBJ2-3; the D is unclear. Between the trimmed V and J ends, which lost 3 bases and 1 base, there was a span of 8 bases. CDR1 and CDR2 (germline): SNHLY, FYNNEI. The CDR3 runs 14 residues. The CDR3 protein is CASSDSARTDTQYF. The CDR3 DNA reads as TGTGCCAGCAGTGACAGCGCCCGCACAGATACGCAGTATTTT.

J is TRBJ1-6 and V is TRBV2; 9 bases agree with TRBD1. V was clipped by 7 bases and J by 9 bases; unmatched bases: 7. Germline V lookup: CDR1 SNHLY, CDR2 FYNNEI. The CDR3 extends over 14 amino acids. The CDR3: CASKTGTGISPLHF. DNA for the CDR3: TGTGCCAGCAAAACCGGGACAGGGATTTCACCCCTCCACTTT.

The chain couples TRBV19 to TRBJ2-5; the D gene is possibly TRBD2 (6 bases). The CDR3 sequence is 12 residues long. V dropped 2 bases and J dropped 7 bases, with 8 bases sitting between them. Germline lookup yields CDR1 LNHDA and CDR2 SQIVND (reference sequence). The CDR3 sequence is CASSIRGGTQYF. The CDR3 DNA is TGTGCCAGTAGTATAAGGGGAGGGACCCAGTACTTC.

J is TRBJ2-2 and V is TRBV2; a weak D match, TRBD1 (6 bases). The CDR3 loop spans 14 amino acids. Germline CDR1 and CDR2: SNHLY and FYNNEI. The V end was cut by 10 bases, the J end by 1 base, with 13 bases between. DNA of the CDR3: TGTGCCAAGTCCCCGACAGGGAACACCGGGGAGCTGTTTTTT. Amino acid sequence: CAKSPTGNTGELFF.

The chain carries TRBV3-1 (or the pseudogene TRBV3-2) and TRBJ1-1; D is unresolved. V was trimmed by 0 bases and J by 1 base, leaving 6 bases between them. The CDR3 is made up of 14 amino acids. The V gene's germline CDR1 is LGHDT and CDR2 YNNKEL (reference sequence). The CDR3 DNA reads TGTGCCAGCAGCCAAGAACACCGGAACACTGAAGCTTTCTTT. The encoded protein is CASSQEHRNTEAFF.

This rearrangement joins TRBV11-2 to TRBJ2-7; D not resolved. Germline V CDR1 and CDR2: SGHAT, FQNNGV. Trimming removed 3 bases from V and 4 bases from J, with 10 bases in between. The CDR3 covers 13 residues. CDR3 loop: CASSFNAKYEQYF. CDR3 nucleotides: TGTGCCAGCAGCTTCAACGCTAAATACGAGCAGTACTTC.

With regard to this clone: The same CDR3 also results from other DNA sequences found in this sample. This rearrangement joins TRBV5-1 to TRBJ2-3, with TRBD1 matching over 8 bases. The CDR3 runs 15 residues. Germline V gene data show CDR1 as SGHRS and CDR2 as YFSETQ. V dropped 4 bases and J dropped 3; count of bases not matched to a gene: 7. CDR3 region: CASSLDRARTDTQYF. The CDR3 DNA follows: TGCGCCAGCAGCCTGGACAGGGCTAGGACAGATACGCAGTATTTT. Combining the CDR3 with reference TRBV5-1 and TRBJ2-3 gives the whole variable domain KAGVTQTPRYLIKTRGQQVTLSCSPISGHRSVSWYQQTPGQGLQFLFEYFSETQRNKGNFPGRFSGRQFSNSRSEMNVSTLELGDSALYLCASSLDRARTDTQYFGPGTRLTVL.

The chain links TRBV29-1 to TRBJ1-1, with a tentative D call TRBD1 (5 bases). The ends were cut back, 4 bases at V and 4 bases at J, with 10 bases in the middle. Looked up from germline, CDR1 is SQVTM and CDR2 is ANQGSEA. The length of the CDR3 is 12 residues. CDR3 sequence reads: CSVVGLGTEAFF. CDR3 coding DNA: TGCAGCGTTGTGGGGCTGGGCACTGAAGCTTTCTTT.

The gene calls are TRBV30 and TRBJ2-7, with 9 bases identical to TRBD2. Germline trimming cut 2 bases from V and 4 bases from J; bases unmatched to any gene: 9. The CDR3 is 15 residues long. CDR1 is GTSNPN, CDR2 SVGIG, per germline (reference sequence). CDR3 sequence: CAWSLKSGGQYEQYF. Written as DNA, the CDR3 is TGTGCCTGGAGTCTAAAAAGCGGGGGGCAATACGAGCAGTACTTC.

This rearrangement joins TRBV6-5 to TRBJ1-6; no clear D gene. This CDR3 has 14 residues. Germline V CDR1 and CDR2: MNHEY, SVGAGI. Deletions cut 7 bases from V and 6 bases from J, with 13 bases between. Here the CDR3 reads CASTMRPLNSPLHF. CDR3 coding DNA: TGTGCCAGCACCATGAGGCCACTTAATTCACCCCTCCACTTT.

V usage is TRBV27 and J usage is TRBJ2-1; 12 bases are a match to TRBD2. CDR3 length: 19 residues. The V gene's germline CDR1 is MNHEY and CDR2 SMNVEV (reference sequence). V gave up 0 bases and J gave up 8 bases; unmatched junction bases: 14. CDR3 in DNA: TGTGCCAGCAGTTTATCGTCCCACAGAGCCGGGACTAGCGGGCATGAGCAGTTCTTC. Protein product: CASSLSSHRAGTSGHEQFF.

The V call is TRBV18, the J call TRBJ1-4, with D perhaps TRBD1 (6 bases). V gave up 4 bases and J gave up 5 bases, with 11 bases separating them. This CDR3 spans 14 amino acids. The germline CDR1 and CDR2 sequences are KGHSH and LQKENI. The CDR3 region is CASSLGHVNEKLFF. CDR3 DNA: TGTGCCAGCTCACTGGGACACGTAAATGAAAAACTGTTTTTT.

The CDR3 loop is CASSSRQGTTYEQYF. The DNA for the CDR3 is TGTGCCAGCAGTTCCAGACAGGGGACCACCTACGAGCAGTACTTC. The V gene is TRBV27, the J gene TRBJ2-7; 8 positions agree with TRBD1. This CDR3 has 15 amino acids. Trimming cost V 4 bases and J 2 bases; bases outside gene matches: 7. Germline CDR1 is MNHEY and CDR2 is SMNVEV (reference sequence).

In this sample, this clone turned up once. The chain combines TRBV11-2 with TRBJ1-4, with D unresolved. Trimming stripped 3 bases from V and 3 bases from J, with 11 bases between. The germline V gene encodes CDR1 SGHAT and CDR2 FQNNGV. The CDR3 is made up of 15 amino acids. CDR3 amino acids: CASSLGLFSNEKLFF. The CDR3 DNA is TGTGCCAGCAGCTTGGGCCTTTTTTCTAATGAAAAACTGTTTTTT.

This clone was seen a few times. This chain uses TRBV10-3 with TRBJ2-5, with a weak D call TRBD1 (6 bases). With 7 bases removed from V and 5 bases from J, the gap between germline ends came to 14 bases. This CDR3 has 13 residues. Per germline, CDR1 ENHRY and CDR2 SYGVKD. CDR3 bases: TGTGCCATCAAAGGCAATCAGGGGGAGACCCAGTACTTC. Its protein product is CAIKGNQGETQYF.

This clone has only a few counts. The rearrangement uses TRBV14 and TRBJ1-2; 7 bases are shared with TRBD1. This CDR3 region has 13 residues. Germline CDR1 SGHDN, CDR2 FVKESK. The V and J ends lost 1 base and 10 bases, in that order; junction bases with no gene match: 6. CDR3 amino acids: CASSQVRQGDYTF. The CDR3, as DNA: TGTGCCAGCAGCCAAGTTCGCCAGGGGGACTACACCTTC.

This chain connects TRBV19 to TRBJ1-4, with D possibly matching TRBD1 (5 bases). The CDR3 sequence is 18 residues long. Germline V CDR1 and CDR2: LNHDA, SQIVND (reference sequence). The ends were cut back, 3 bases at V and 0 bases at J, with 17 bases in the middle. The CDR3 DNA follows: TGTGCCAGTAGTATTGGGGCACGACTGGCTGCAACTAATGAAAAACTGTTTTTT. Its protein is CASSIGARLAATNEKLFF.

The chain recombines TRBV11-2 with TRBJ2-3; D is possibly TRBD2 (7 bases). The CDR3 consists of 15 residues. The V gene's germline CDR1 is SGHAT and CDR2 FQNNGV. V shed 5 bases and J shed 3 bases, with 15 bases lying between them. The CDR3, as DNA: TGTGCCAGCAGCCCGAGGGGGGGGGCGACAGATACGCAGTATTTT. It specifies CASSPRGGATDTQYF.

The chain employs TRBV6-5 and TRBJ2-5; 9 bases are a match to TRBD2. Germline V lookup: CDR1 MNHEY, CDR2 SVGAGI. The J segment lost 5 bases and the V segment lost 7 bases, leaving 11 bases of the junction unmatched. The CDR3 contains 15 residues. The CDR3 region has the DNA TGTGCCAGCAAGCCGGCTAGCGGGAAGCGGGAGACCCAGTACTTC. This codes for CASKPASGKRETQYF.

The chain recombines TRBV7-2 with TRBJ2-2; the D is unclear. V lost 4 bases to trimming and J lost 5 bases, with 11 bases between them. CDR1 SGHTA and CDR2 FQGNSA come from the germline V gene. The CDR3 length is 14 residues. CDR3 loop: CASSSPYGTGELFF. The CDR3 nucleotides are TGTGCCAGCAGCTCCCCATACGGTACCGGGGAGCTGTTTTTT.

The chain is built from TRBV5-8 and TRBJ1-5; D uncertain. The CDR3 loop spans 8 amino acids. Germline CDR1 and CDR2: SGHTS and YDEGEE. The CDR3 loop reads CARSTQHF. The DNA of the CDR3 is TGTGCTAGAAGTACCCAGCATTTT.

This sequence joins TRBV6-5 and TRBJ1-1, with TRBD1 identical over 7 bases. There are 14 residues in the CDR3. The germline gives CDR1 MNHEY, CDR2 SVGAGI. The junction had 6 bases not matched to a gene; V was cut back by 6 bases and J by 2 bases. This CDR3 is CASSSAGGNTEAFF. In DNA, the CDR3 is TGTGCCAGCAGCTCGGCAGGGGGTAACACTGAAGCTTTCTTT.

The chain employs TRBV28 and TRBJ2-7, with 7 bases identical to TRBD1. The V gene end was trimmed by 6 bases and the J gene end by 2 bases; junction bases not matched to a gene: 4. Germline V lookup: CDR1 MDHEN, CDR2 SYDVKM. There are 13 residues in the CDR3. The CDR3 DNA reads as TGTGCCAGCAGCTTGGGGACAGCCTACGAGCAGTACTTC. It specifies CASSLGTAYEQYF.

V is TRBV12-3 or TRBV12-4 and J is TRBJ1-2, with 7 bases matching TRBD1. V lost 3 bases, J lost 9 bases, and 7 bases stayed unmatched. The CDR3 runs 13 residues. The CDR3 DNA follows: TGTGCCAGCAGTTTGGCACAGGGGACGAGCTACACCTTC. Translation: CASSLAQGTSYTF.

The chain uses TRBV15 and TRBJ1-5, with D possibly being TRBD1 (6 bases). Germline CDR1 reads LNHNV; CDR2 reads YYDKDF (reference sequence). CDR3 length: 16 amino acids. The V gene lost 7 bases and the J gene lost 0 bases, with 16 bases spanning the gap. CDR3 bases: TGTGCCACCATGGACAGCTCTTTTTATAGCAATCAGCCCCAGCATTTT. This sequence encodes CATMDSSFYSNQPQHF. Drawing the rest from reference TRBV15 and TRBJ1-5, the complete variable domain is DAMVIQNPRYQVTQFGKPVTLSCSQTLNHNVMYWYQQKSSQAPKLLFHYYDKDFNNEADTPDNFQSRRPNTSFCFLDIRSPGLGDTAMYLCATMDSSFYSNQPQHFGDGTRLSIL.

This clone was observed a few times. The rearrangement uses TRBV28 and TRBJ2-5; D possibly corresponds to TRBD2 (7 bases). The V and J ends lost 3 bases and 0 bases respectively, with 11 bases between them. The CDR3 runs 15 residues. Germline CDR1 and CDR2: MDHEN and SYDVKM. As DNA, the CDR3 is TGTGCCAGCAGTTTTCGGGGGGCGGACCAAGAGACCCAGTACTTC. This codes for CASSFRGADQETQYF.

The chain uses TRBV6-1 and TRBJ1-5; D not certain. The CDR3 loop spans 15 amino acids. With 2 bases removed from V and 6 bases from J, the gap between germline ends came to 14 bases. Germline V gene lookup returns CDR1 MNHNS and CDR2 SASEGT. Here the CDR3 DNA reads TGTGCCAGCAGTGAATACCGGCAGCTAGGTCAGCCCCAGCATTTT. Its translation is CASSEYRQLGQPQHF.